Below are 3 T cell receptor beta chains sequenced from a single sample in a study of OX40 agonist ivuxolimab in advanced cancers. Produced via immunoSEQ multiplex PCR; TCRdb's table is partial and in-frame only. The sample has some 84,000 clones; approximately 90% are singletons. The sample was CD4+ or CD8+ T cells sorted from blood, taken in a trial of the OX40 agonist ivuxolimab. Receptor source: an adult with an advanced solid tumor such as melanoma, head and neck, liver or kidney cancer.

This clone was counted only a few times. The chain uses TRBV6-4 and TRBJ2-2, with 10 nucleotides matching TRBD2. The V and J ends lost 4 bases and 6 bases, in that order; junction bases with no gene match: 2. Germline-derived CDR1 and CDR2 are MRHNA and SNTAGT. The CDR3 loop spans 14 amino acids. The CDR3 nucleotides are TGTGCCAGCAGTGCTAGCGGGGGCCCCGGGGAGCTGTTTTTT. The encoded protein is CASSASGGPGELFF.

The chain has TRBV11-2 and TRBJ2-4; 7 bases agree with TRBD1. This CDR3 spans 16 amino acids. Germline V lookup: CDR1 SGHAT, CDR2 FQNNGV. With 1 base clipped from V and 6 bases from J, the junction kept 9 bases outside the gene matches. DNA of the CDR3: TGTGCCAGCAGCTTAGTCCCAGGGGGTGTTTTAAACATTCAGTACTTC. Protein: CASSLVPGGVLNIQYF.

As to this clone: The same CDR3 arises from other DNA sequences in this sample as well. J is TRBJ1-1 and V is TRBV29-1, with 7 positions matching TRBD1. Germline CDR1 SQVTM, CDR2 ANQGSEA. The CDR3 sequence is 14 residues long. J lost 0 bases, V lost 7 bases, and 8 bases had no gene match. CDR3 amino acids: CSAAGDSMNTEAFF. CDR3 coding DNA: TGCAGCGCTGCAGGGGACAGTATGAACACTGAAGCTTTCTTT.